This T cell receptor beta chain was sequenced during a study of T cells after yellow fever vaccination (dated by TCRdb to 2018 to 2020). Describing the broader study: The SMART-Seq v4 Ultra Low Input RNA kit was used to prepare libraries from fractions with low cell numbers. To track T-cell clones before and after primary and booster YFV17D yellow fever vaccination, bulk TCR alpha and beta repertoires were sequenced longitudinally. Two healthy male donors, one aged 18 to 29 and one aged 30 to 40 years, made up the cohort. Blood was drawn at multiple timepoints before and after primary and secondary immunization, with bulk PBMC replicates and cell subsets isolated. Summary of the overall study and its limitations: A small share of clonotypes occurred in both CD4 and CD8 compartments, likely arising from convergent recombination. Only two donors were included in the study, so the extent to which the findings can be generalized is limited. FACS-sorted repertoires could contain abundant contaminating clonotypes from the bulk population, so computational filtering was required. After the booster, most of the clones that had expanded following primary vaccination were detected again (almost 98% of CD4 and around 90% of CD8), which suggests that memory was broadly maintained. Compared with the primary T-cell response, the secondary T-cell response was weaker but faster, peaking on day 5 rather than day 15.

The sample's treatment or condition label, in plain terms: live attenuated yellow fever vaccine strain. PBMCs were isolated from peripheral blood using a standard Ficoll-Paque protocol. Dynabeads CD4 and CD8 positive selection kits were used to isolate the CD4 and CD8 T-cell fractions. RNA was extracted with TriZol from bulk PBMCs, CD4 and CD8 fractions, and dextramer-positive and dextramer-negative fractions. This clonotype was seen more than once but under ten times. Its antigen remains unidentified. Base qualities are missing; no much larger clone stands one base away. Trimming takes 4 bases from V and 8 bases from J, and the germline ends sit 14 bases apart. The CDR3 has 14 amino acids, counting the end cysteine and phenylalanine. The kept DNA is CDR3 alone, 42 bases in frame from the first base. According to the germline V gene (reference sequence), CDR1 reads LGHDT and CDR2 reads YNNKEL. TCR cDNA was synthesized by 5'RACE template switching, which introduced a universal primer site and unique molecular identifiers. Priming of cDNA synthesis was performed from both the TCR alpha and TCR beta constant segments. Library amplification used two PCR steps, and the second PCR step added sample barcodes and sequencing adapters. Sequencing of the libraries was done on either Illumina HiSeq 2500 (2x100 bp) or NovaSeq (2x150 bp). On the study's bioinformatics: Reads were demultiplexed and collapsed into UMI consensus sequences with MIGEC, and V(D)J alignment was performed with MiXCR. Vaccine-responding clonotypes were identified with edgeR using replicate PBMC samples, with FDR below 0.01 and a log2 fold change above 5 up to day 15 being required. CD4 or CD8 identity was assigned to each bulk clonotype according to whether the clonotype was present at higher abundance in the sequenced CD4 repertoire or the sequenced CD8 repertoire. The public reads were quality trimmed at Q25 with fastp and then assembled into clones with MiXCR by TCRdb, keeping productive beta chains. Each CDR3 protein gets just one entry, which takes the most common genes and DNA from the rows behind it. The V and J calls, along with clone size, are taken from TCRdb and not from the paper's own processing. This sample comprises 250,000 to 300,000 distinct CDR3 sequences, approximately 13% of them detected only once. 0.4% to 0.65% of the sample rests with the top ten.

The specimen comprised CD4+ T cells sorted from PBMCs, sampled 45 days after the yellow fever booster vaccination. The chain was built from TRBV3-1 and TRBJ1-4, with the D gene uncertain. The source of this sequence is a man aged 25 to 45 who received the YFV17D yellow fever vaccine. Here the CDR3 is given as CASSPTFTSEKLFF. The DNA reads TGTGCCAGCAGCCCAACTTTCACCTCGGAAAAACTGTTTTTT. The CDR3, completed at both ends by the reference TRBV3-1 and TRBJ1-4 genes, gives the full variable domain DTAVSQTPKYLVTQMGNDKSIKCEQNLGHDTMYWYKQDSKKFLKIMFSYNNKELIINETVPNRFSPKSPDKAHLNLHINSLELGDSAVYFCASSPTFTSEKLFFGSGTQLSVL.